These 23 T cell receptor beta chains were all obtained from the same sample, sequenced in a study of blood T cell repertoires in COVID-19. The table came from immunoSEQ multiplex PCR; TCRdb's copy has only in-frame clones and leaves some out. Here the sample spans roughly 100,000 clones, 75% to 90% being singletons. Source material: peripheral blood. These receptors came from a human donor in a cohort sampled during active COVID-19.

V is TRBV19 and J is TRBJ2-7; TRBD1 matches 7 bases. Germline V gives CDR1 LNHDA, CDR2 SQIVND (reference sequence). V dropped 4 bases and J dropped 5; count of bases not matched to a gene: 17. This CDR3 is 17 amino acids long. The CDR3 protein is CASSSLPVGGRSDEQYF. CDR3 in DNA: TGTGCCAGTAGTAGCCTACCCGTAGGGGGCAGGTCGGACGAGCAGTACTTC. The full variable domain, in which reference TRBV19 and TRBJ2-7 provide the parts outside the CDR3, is DGGITQSPKYLFRKEGQNVTLSCEQNLNHDAMYWYRQDPGQGLRLIYYSQIVNDFQKGDIAEGYSVSREKKESFPLTVTSAQKNPTAFYLCASSSLPVGGRSDEQYFGPGTRLTVT.

CDR3 in amino acids: CASSSVAQGAGSGANVLTF. The DNA of the CDR3 is TGTGCCAGCAGCTCCGTAGCACAGGGGGCAGGGAGTGGGGCCAACGTCCTGACTTTC. The chain uses TRBV7-3 and TRBJ2-6, with 9 bases identical to TRBD1. Germline V gene sequence: CDR1 SGHTA, CDR2 FQGTGA. The CDR3 spans 19 residues. Trimming removed 4 bases from V and 3 bases from J; junction bases left unmatched: 13.

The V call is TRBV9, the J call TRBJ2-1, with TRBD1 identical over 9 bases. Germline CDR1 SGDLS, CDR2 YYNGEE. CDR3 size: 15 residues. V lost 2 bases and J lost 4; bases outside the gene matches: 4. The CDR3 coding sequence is TGTGCCAGCAGCGTTAGGGGACAGGGATACAATGAGCAGTTCTTC. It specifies CASSVRGQGYNEQFF.

Here the CDR3 DNA reads TGCGCCAGCCACAGGGTGGTTGACACTGAAGCTTTCTTT. This codes for CASHRVVDTEAFF. This sequence joins TRBV5-1 and TRBJ1-1; tentative D call: TRBD1 (6 bases). V was trimmed by 7 bases and J by 3 bases, leaving 13 bases between them. Germline assignment: CDR1 SGHRS and CDR2 YFSETQ. The CDR3 length is 13 residues.

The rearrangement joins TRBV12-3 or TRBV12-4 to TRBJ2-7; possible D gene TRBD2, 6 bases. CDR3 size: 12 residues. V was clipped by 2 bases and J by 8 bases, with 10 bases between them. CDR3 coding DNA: TGTGCCAGCAGTTTAATGGCGGGGAAGCAGTACTTC. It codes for CASSLMAGKQYF.

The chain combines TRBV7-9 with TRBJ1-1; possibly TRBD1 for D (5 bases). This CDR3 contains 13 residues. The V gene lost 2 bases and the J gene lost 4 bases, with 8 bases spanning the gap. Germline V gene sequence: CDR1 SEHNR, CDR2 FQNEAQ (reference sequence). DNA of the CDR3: TGTGCCAGCAGCTTACAGGGAAGCACTGAAGCTTTCTTT. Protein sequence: CASSLQGSTEAFF.

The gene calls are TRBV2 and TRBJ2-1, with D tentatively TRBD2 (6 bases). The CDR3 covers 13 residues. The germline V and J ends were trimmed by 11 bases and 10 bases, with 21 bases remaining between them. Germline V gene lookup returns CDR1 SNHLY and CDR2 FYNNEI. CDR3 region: CASRRASAHEQFF. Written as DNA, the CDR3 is TGTGCCTCTCGGCGGGCTAGCGCCCACGAGCAGTTCTTC.

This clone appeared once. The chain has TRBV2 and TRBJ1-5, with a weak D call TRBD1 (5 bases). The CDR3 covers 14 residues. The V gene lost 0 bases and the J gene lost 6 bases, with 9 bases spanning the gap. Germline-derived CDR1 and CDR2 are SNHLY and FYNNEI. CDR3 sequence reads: CASSEASRGQPQHF. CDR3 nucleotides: TGTGCCAGCAGTGAAGCGTCTAGGGGTCAGCCCCAGCATTTT.

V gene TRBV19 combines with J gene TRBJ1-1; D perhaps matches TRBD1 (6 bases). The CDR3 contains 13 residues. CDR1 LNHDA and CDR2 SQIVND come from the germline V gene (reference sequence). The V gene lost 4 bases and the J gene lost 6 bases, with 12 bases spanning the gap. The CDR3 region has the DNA TGTGCCAGTAGTACCAGGGGAATGGCTGAAGCTTTCTTT. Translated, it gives CASSTRGMAEAFF. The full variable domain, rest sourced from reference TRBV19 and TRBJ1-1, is DGGITQSPKYLFRKEGQNVTLSCEQNLNHDAMYWYRQDPGQGLRLIYYSQIVNDFQKGDIAEGYSVSREKKESFPLTVTSAQKNPTAFYLCASSTRGMAEAFFGQGTRLTVV.

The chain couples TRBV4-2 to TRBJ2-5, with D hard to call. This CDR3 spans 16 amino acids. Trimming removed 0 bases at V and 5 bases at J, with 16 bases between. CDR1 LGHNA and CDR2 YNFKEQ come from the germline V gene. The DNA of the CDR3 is TGTGCCAGCAGCCAAGATTTCGACTCCCTACGTGAGACCCAGTACTTC. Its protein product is CASSQDFDSLRETQYF.

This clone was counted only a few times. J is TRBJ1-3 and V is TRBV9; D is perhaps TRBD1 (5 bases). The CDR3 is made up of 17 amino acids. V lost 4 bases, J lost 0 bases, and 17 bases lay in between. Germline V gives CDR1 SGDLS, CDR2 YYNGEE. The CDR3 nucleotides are TGTGCCAGCAGCCCCCGGGGGAATATCATCTCTGGAAACACCATATATTTT. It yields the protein CASSPRGNIISGNTIYF. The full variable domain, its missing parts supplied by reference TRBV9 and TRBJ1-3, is DSGVTQTPKHLITATGQRVTLRCSPRSGDLSVYWYQQSLDQGLQFLIQYYNGEERAKGNILERFSAQQFPDLHSELNLSSLELGDSALYFCASSPRGNIISGNTIYFGEGSWLTVV.

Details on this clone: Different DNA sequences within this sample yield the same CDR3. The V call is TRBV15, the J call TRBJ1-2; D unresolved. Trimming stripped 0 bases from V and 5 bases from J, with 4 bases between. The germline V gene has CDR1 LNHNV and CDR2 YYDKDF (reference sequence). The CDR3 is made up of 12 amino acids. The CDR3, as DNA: TGTGCCACCAGCAGAGATCGGTATGGCTACACCTTC. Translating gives CATSRDRYGYTF.

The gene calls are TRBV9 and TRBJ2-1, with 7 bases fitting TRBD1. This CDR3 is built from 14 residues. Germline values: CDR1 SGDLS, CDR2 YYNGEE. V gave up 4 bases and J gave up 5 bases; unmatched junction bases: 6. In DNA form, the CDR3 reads TGTGCCAGCAGCAACCCGGGACAGAACAATGAGCAGTTCTTC. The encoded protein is CASSNPGQNNEQFF.

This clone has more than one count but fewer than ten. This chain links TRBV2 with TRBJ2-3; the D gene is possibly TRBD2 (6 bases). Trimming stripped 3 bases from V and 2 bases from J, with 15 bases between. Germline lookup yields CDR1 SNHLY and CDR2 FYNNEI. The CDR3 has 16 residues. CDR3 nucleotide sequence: TGTGCCAGCAGTGATCGGGCTAGCGACTTCACAGATACGCAGTATTTT. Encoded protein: CASSDRASDFTDTQYF.

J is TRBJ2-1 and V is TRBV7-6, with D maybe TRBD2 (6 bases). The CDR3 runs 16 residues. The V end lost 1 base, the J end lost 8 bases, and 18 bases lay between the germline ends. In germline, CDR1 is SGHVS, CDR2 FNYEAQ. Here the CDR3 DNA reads TGTGCCAGCAGCTTAGAGGGGCGACTAGGCGATCATGAGCAGTTCTTC. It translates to CASSLEGRLGDHEQFF. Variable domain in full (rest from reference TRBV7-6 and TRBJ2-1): GAGVSQSPRYKVTKRGQDVALRCDPISGHVSLYWYRQALGQGPEFLTYFNYEAQQDKSGLPNDRFSAERPEGSISTLTIQRTEQRDSAMYRCASSLEGRLGDHEQFFGPGTRLTVL.

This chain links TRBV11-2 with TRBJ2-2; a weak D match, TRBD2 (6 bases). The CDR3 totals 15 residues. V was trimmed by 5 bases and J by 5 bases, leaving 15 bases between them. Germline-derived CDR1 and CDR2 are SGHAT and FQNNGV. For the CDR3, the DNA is TGTGCCAGCAGCCCGTCCAGGGCGGGGACCGGGGAGCTGTTTTTT. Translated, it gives CASSPSRAGTGELFF.

In DNA form, the CDR3 reads TGCAGCGTTGAAGGGGACAGGGTGTATGAGGGCTACACCTTC. It yields the protein CSVEGDRVYEGYTF. The rearrangement joins TRBV29-1 to TRBJ1-2, with TRBD1 matching 9 bases. V lost 1 base and J lost 8; bases outside the gene matches: 8. The germline V gene has CDR1 SQVTM and CDR2 ANQGSEA. The length of the CDR3 is 14 residues.

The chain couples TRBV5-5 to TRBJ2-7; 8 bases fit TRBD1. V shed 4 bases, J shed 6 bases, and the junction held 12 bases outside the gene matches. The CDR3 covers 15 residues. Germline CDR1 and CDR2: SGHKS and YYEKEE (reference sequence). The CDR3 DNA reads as TGTGCCAGCAGCGGGGCTGGACAGGGATTGGGCGAGCAGTACTTC. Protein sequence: CASSGAGQGLGEQYF. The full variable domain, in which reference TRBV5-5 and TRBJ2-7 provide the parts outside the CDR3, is DAGVTQSPTHLIKTRGQQVTLRCSPISGHKSVSWYQQVLGQGPQFIFQYYEKEERGRGNFPDRFSARQFPNYSSELNVNALLLGDSALYLCASSGAGQGLGEQYFGPGTRLTVT.

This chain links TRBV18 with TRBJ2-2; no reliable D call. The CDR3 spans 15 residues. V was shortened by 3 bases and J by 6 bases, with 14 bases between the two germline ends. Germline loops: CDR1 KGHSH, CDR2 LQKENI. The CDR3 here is CASSPYSVPSGELFF. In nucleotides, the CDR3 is TGTGCCAGCTCACCCTACAGTGTTCCGTCCGGGGAGCTGTTTTTT.

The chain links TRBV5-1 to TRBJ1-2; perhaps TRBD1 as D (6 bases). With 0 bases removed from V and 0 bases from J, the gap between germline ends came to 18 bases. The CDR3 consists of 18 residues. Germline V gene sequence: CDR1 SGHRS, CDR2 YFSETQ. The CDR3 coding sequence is TGCGCCAGCAGCTTGGCACCCGGGCAGGGGTTCACTAACTATGGCTACACCTTC. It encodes CASSLAPGQGFTNYGYTF.

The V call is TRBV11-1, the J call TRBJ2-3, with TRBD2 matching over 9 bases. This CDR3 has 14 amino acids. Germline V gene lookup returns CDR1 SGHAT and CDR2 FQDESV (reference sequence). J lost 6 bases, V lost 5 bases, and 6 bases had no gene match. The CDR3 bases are TGTGCCAGCAGCCGCTGGACTAGCGTTGATACGCAGTATTTT. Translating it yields CASSRWTSVDTQYF.

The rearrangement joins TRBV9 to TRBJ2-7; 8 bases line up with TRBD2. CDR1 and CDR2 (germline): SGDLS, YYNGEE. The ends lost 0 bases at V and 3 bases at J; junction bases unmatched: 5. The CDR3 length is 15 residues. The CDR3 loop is CASSVGSGDGYEQYF. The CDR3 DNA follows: TGTGCCAGCAGCGTAGGTAGCGGGGACGGCTACGAGCAGTACTTC.

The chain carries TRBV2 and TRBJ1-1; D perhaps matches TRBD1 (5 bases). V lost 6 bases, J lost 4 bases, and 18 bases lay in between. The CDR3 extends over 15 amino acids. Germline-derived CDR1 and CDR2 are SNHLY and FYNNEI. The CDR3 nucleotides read TGTGCCAGCAGAGATAGACAGATCCTAGGCACTGAAGCTTTCTTT. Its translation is CASRDRQILGTEAFF.